A single sample is the source of the 15 T cell receptor beta chains below, sequenced in a study of tumor-infiltrating lymphocytes in primary liver carcinoma. The authors made TCR beta cDNA from roughly 480 ng total RNA with a constant-region primer. What produced the TCR beta libraries was three nested multiplex PCR rounds using slightly modified ARM-PCR. The first two PCR rounds, approximately 10 cycles each, used TRBV1-TRBV30 forward primers and a C-beta reverse primer. TCRdb passed the multiplex PCR reads through MiXCR, listing each CDR3 protein once. Here the sample spans more than 95,000 distinct CDR3 sequences, roughly 80% being singletons. RNA and DNA were co-extracted from approximately 20-30 mg of unsorted bulk tissue. The material sequenced was liver tumor tissue from sampling region 3. Subset in this sample: tumor region T3, left-lateral pole. Receptors originate from a middle-aged man with primary liver carcinoma and hepatitis B virus infection.

With regard to this clonotype: An end of the junction does not agree with germline; a read error may underlie this. The chain combines TRBV29-1 with TRBJ1-1; D is perhaps TRBD1 (6 bases). CDR1 and CDR2 from the germline V gene are SQVTM and ANQGSEA. This CDR3 spans 14 amino acids. The CDR3 sequence: CSVARGFGNTEALF. In nucleotides, the CDR3 is TGCAGTGTTGCGAGGGGGTTTGGGAACACTGAAGCTTTATTT. The full variable domain, with the rest looked up from reference TRBV29-1 and TRBJ1-1, is SAVISQKPSRDICQRGTSLTIQCQVDSQVTMMFWYRQQPGQSLTLIATANQGSEATYESGFVIDKFPISRPNLTFSTLTVSNMSPEDSSIYLCSVARGFGNTEALFGQGTRLTVV.

Notes on this clonotype: This may arise from a read error, as a much more abundant clone is one base away. The chain carries TRBV2 and TRBJ1-4; D is undetermined. Per the germline V gene, CDR1 is SNHLY and CDR2 is FYNNEI. The CDR3 runs to 15 residues. The CDR3 DNA is TGTGCCAGCAGGGAAGAGAGGGTGCTCAATGAAAAACTGTTTTTT. The encoded protein is CASREERVLNEKLFF.

Comments on this clonotype: The germline gene is not matched at one end of the junction; a read error may be the cause. The CDR3: CVSSFFARGFNIGELFF. The CDR3 DNA follows: TGTGTCAGCAGTTTTTTCGCCAGGGGATTTAACATCGGGGAGCTGTTTTTT. The rearrangement joins TRBV12-3 or TRBV12-4 to TRBJ2-2, with a possible D match to TRBD1 (6 bases). The CDR3 is 17 amino acids.

About this clonotype itself: An end of the junction differs from the germline gene, which may be a read error. The chain couples TRBV5-1 to TRBJ2-2; TRBD2 is a possible D gene (5 bases). The CDR3 totals 15 residues. Germline CDR1 and CDR2: SGHRS and YFSETQ. The CDR3 protein is CANSSAGSNTWELFF. For the CDR3, the DNA is TGCGCCAACAGCTCGGCGGGTTCGAACACCTGGGAGCTGTTTTTT.

On this clonotype: A read error may produce the germline difference seen at one junction end. V usage is TRBV11-2 and J usage is TRBJ2-3; D remains unclear. CDR3 length: 14 residues. Germline CDR1 and CDR2: SGHAT and FQNNGV. CDR3 DNA sequence: TGTGCCAACAGCTTTGACGGGTGTATAGATACGCAGTATTTT. It specifies CANSFDGCIDTQYF.

This clonotype was observed once. The chain links TRBV4-2 to TRBJ2-5; 7 bases are shared with TRBD2. CDR3 size: 16 residues. Germline loops: CDR1 LGHNA, CDR2 YNFKEQ. J gave up 3 bases and V 7 bases, and 14 bases lay outside the gene matches. The CDR3 loop reads CASNAGGGMVKETQYF. DNA of the CDR3: TGTGCCAGCAACGCTGGGGGGGGTATGGTGAAAGAGACCCAGTACTTC.

This clonotype was seen repeatedly, ten times or more. The V call is TRBV19, the J call TRBJ1-5; unclear D gene. The V end was cut by 5 bases, the J end by 0 bases, with 11 bases between. This CDR3 region has 15 residues. Germline assignment: CDR1 LNHDA and CDR2 SQIVND (reference sequence). In DNA form, the CDR3 reads TGTGCCAGTAGTTGGTCAGAGTATAGCAATCAGCCCCAGCATTTT. Its translation is CASSWSEYSNQPQHF.

Remarks on this clonotype: The junction and the germline gene differ at one end; a read error may be behind it. V usage is TRBV11-3 and J usage is TRBJ2-3, with 7 bases fitting TRBD2. CDR1 and CDR2 from the germline V gene are SGHNT and YENEEA. The length of the CDR3 is 16 residues. The DNA for the CDR3 is TGTGTCAGCAGCGGCAGCCTGGTGGGAGGGGTGGATACGCAGTATTTT. This translates into CVSSGSLVGGVDTQYF.

Concerning this clonotype itself: One end of the junction fails to match germline, which may point to a read error. This chain links TRBV6-1 with TRBJ2-6; possibly TRBD2 for D (6 bases). Germline V gene lookup returns CDR1 MNHNS and CDR2 SASEGT. The CDR3 spans 15 residues. CDR3: CSSSEGDSGTNVLTF. The CDR3 DNA reads as TGTTCAAGCAGTGAAGGGGACTCTGGGACCAACGTCCTGACTTTC.

This clonotype was detected only once. The chain uses TRBV7-2 and TRBJ2-1; D uncertain. The CDR3 has 15 residues. Germline-derived CDR1 and CDR2 are SGHTA and FQGNSA. V was shortened by 4 bases and J by 1 base, with 11 bases between the two germline ends. The CDR3 nucleotides are TGTGCCAGCAGCTCCACGACCGGGTCCTACAATGAGCAGTTCTTC. It yields the protein CASSSTTGSYNEQFF. Full variable domain (missing parts from reference TRBV7-2 and TRBJ2-1): GAGVSQSPSNKVTEKGKDVELRCDPISGHTALYWYRQSLGQGLEFLIYFQGNSAPDKSGLPSDRFSAERTGGSVSTLTIQRTQQEDSAVYLCASSSTTGSYNEQFFGPGTRLTVL.

On this clonotype itself: A much larger clone lies a single base off, so this may be a read error. This chain links TRBV5-1 with TRBJ2-1; 7 bases align to TRBD2. This CDR3 spans 15 amino acids. Germline V gene data show CDR1 as SGHRS and CDR2 as YFSETQ. This chain's CDR3 is CSSSLEGTNYNEQFF. The CDR3 DNA is TGCTCCAGCAGCTTGGAAGGGACTAACTACAATGAGCAGTTCTTC.

With regard to this clonotype: The conserved final phenylalanine or tryptophan is absent from the CDR3, which likely points to a read error. This sequence joins TRBV28 and TRBJ2-1; D is uncertain. Germline assignment: CDR1 MDHEN and CDR2 SYDVKM. This CDR3 region has 11 residues. Trimming took off 8 bases at V and 9 bases at J, with 11 bases between the two ends. The DNA of the CDR3 is TGTGCCAGCGGAGTCAGGAGTGAGCAGTTCTTA. Translated: CASGVRSEQFL.

Note on this clonotype: The final CDR3 position lacks the conserved phenylalanine or tryptophan, pointing to a likely read error. No DNA is shown, since the ends of the CDR3 on it are uncertain; the CDR3 is the one TCRdb lists. The CDR3 sequence is CASSLAWGGEQYL. The V call is TRBV7-9, the J call TRBJ2-7; the D segment call TRBD1 is taken from the table without a DNA check. The CDR3 contains 13 residues when both ends are counted. Germline-derived CDR1 and CDR2 are SEHNR and FQNEAQ (reference sequence).

A note on this clonotype: The conserved phenylalanine or tryptophan is not found at the CDR3 terminus, so this likely reflects a read error. The chain carries TRBV11-2 and TRBJ2-2; D ambiguous. The CDR3 length is 14 residues. The germline V and J ends were trimmed by 7 bases and 0 bases, with 9 bases remaining between them. Per the germline V gene, CDR1 is SGHAT and CDR2 is FQNNGV. Written as DNA, the CDR3 is TGTGCCAGCAACACAGACTCGAACACCGGGGAGCTGTTTCTT. Translating gives CASNTDSNTGELFL.

The rearrangement links TRBV14 to TRBJ2-1; D remains ambiguous. The germline V gene has CDR1 SGHDN and CDR2 FVKESK. Trimming removed 6 bases from V and 9 bases from J, with 24 bases in between. The CDR3 totals 16 residues. The CDR3 here is CASSAVTEWVNSEQFF. CDR3 sequence (DNA): TGTGCCAGCAGTGCCGTAACGGAATGGGTAAACAGTGAGCAGTTCTTC.